These T cell receptor beta chains were read from a single sample in a study of blood T cell repertoires in COVID-19. TCRdb's copy holds only in-frame clones and misses some; the assay was immunoSEQ multiplex PCR. Seen here are roughly 150,000 clones, over 75% observed once, and the top ten hold around 2.9%. Sequenced material: peripheral blood. These receptors all stem from a middle-aged man with acute or convalescent COVID-19. CDR3s include the opening cysteine and the closing phenylalanine or tryptophan. Rows may omit the clone size; those that give it use once, few, many or a size class.

j_gene | v_gene | abundance | len | CDR3aa
TRBJ1-5 | TRBV18 | . | 15 | CASSPDALGSQPQHF
TRBJ1-5 | TRBV2 | . | 13 | CASSSRTGQPQHF
TRBJ2-3 | TRBV4-2 | few | 16 | CASSPLSGGGGDTQYF
TRBJ1-2 | TRBV19 | . | 15 | CASSGLNRGRDGYTF
TRBJ1-3 | TRBV7-9 | once | 14 | CASSPGTPGNTIYF
TRBJ2-7 | TRBV11-2 | . | 14 | CASSLIYSGREQYF
TRBJ1-6 | TRBV2 | . | 16 | CASSFSQGAVDSPLHF
TRBJ2-1 | TRBV19 | once | 13 | CASSIDQATSQFF
TRBJ2-1 | TRBV27 | . | 16 | CASSLAFSGSYNEQFF
TRBJ1-2 | TRBV6-6 | . | 10 | CASSYLAYTF
TRBJ2-2 | TRBV28 | . | 15 | CASTLGTGYSGELFF
TRBJ1-5 | TRBV6-1 | few | 15 | CASSESFGGNQPQHF
TRBJ1-4 | TRBV2 | . | 14 | CASSGRGQNEKLFF
TRBJ2-7 | TRBV2 | . | 15 | CASREGQGLLYEQYF
TRBJ2-3 | TRBV7-3 | . | 13 | CASGTGATDTQYF
TRBJ2-1 | TRBV7-9 | . | 16 | CASSPRIGTFYNEQFF
TRBJ1-2 | TRBV27 | . | 21 | CASSLSSWGGTGGVINYGYTF
TRBJ2-3 | TRBV7-3 | once | 17 | CASSLTAGAGSTDTQYF
TRBJ1-2 | TRBV5-6 | . | 15 | CASSLNVRQGAGYTF
TRBJ2-2 | TRBV7-8 | once | 18 | CASSLLAGPPPNTGELFF
TRBJ1-1 | TRBV10-1 | . | 15 | CASSESSGWDTEAFF
TRBJ2-7 | TRBV9 | . | 16 | CASSVAGTSGIYEQYF
TRBJ2-7 | TRBV5-1 | . | 15 | CASSSSADPSYEQYF
TRBJ1-4 | TRBV4-1 | . | 17 | CASSHPLRDRGGEKLFF
TRBJ2-3 | TRBV4-1 | . | 13 | CASSQRGLATQYF
TRBJ2-7 | TRBV7-6 | . | 15 | CASSPGAGGFYEQYF
TRBJ2-1 | TRBV10-2 | . | 13 | CASLAASYNEQFF
TRBJ2-1 | TRBV13 | . | 12 | CASSPPIREQFF
TRBJ1-3 | TRBV5-1 | . | 16 | CASSLDRGASGNTIYF
TRBJ1-1 | TRBV14 | . | 11 | CASSQDSEAFF
TRBJ1-1 | TRBV13 | . | 14 | CASSLDRETDEAFF